This T cell receptor (beta chain) was documented in a study of response to subunit inactivated influenza vaccine. Whole-study findings and limits: There was a suggestion from the authors that each seasonal influenza vaccination recruits few new T cells.

V lost 5 bases and J 4 bases, leaving 6 bases between the germline ends. CDR1 and CDR2 from the germline V gene are ENHRY and SYGVKD. The length of the CDR3 is 11 residues. TCRdb re-called the RT-PCR reads with MiXCR, one entry per CDR3 protein. Here the sample spans 750,000 to 850,000 distinct CDR3 sequences, approximately 17% being singletons. Comment on this clonotype: What it binds is unknown. A far larger clone is off by one base, so a read error is likely.

The chain carries TRBV10-3 and TRBJ2-7; D gene uncertain. This TCR was recovered from a man aged 45-65 years who received an inactivated influenza vaccine. The source material was PBMCs from blood, sampled less than 6 days after vaccination. CDR3 sequence reads: CAISFGYEQYF. Written as DNA, the CDR3 is TGTGCCATCAGTTTTGGGTACGAGCAGTACTTC.